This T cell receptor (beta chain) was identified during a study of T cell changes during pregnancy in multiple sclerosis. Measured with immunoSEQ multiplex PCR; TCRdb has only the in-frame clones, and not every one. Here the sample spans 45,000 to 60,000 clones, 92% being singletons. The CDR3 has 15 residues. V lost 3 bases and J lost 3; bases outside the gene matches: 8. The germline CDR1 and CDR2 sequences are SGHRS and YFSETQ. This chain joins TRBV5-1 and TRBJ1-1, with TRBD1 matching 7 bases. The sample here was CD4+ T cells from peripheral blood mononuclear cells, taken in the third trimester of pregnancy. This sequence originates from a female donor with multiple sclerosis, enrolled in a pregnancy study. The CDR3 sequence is CASSSRTGSDTEAFF. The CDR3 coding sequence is TGCGCCAGCAGCTCCCGGACAGGATCGGACACTGAAGCTTTCTTT.